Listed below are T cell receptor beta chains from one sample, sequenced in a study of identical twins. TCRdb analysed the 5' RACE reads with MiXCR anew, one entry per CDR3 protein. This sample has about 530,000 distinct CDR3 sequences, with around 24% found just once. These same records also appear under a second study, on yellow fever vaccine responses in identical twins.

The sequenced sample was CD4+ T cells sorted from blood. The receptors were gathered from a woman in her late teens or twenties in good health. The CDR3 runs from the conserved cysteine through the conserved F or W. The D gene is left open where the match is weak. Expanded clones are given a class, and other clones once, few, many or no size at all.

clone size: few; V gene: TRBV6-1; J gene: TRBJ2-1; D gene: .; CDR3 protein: CASRGTAVGYNEQFF; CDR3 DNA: TGTGCCAGCAGGGGGACCGCCGTGGGATACAATGAGCAGTTCTTC
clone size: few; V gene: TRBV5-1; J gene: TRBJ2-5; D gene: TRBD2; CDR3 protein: CASSLWEGWQETQYF; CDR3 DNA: TGCGCCAGCAGCTTGTGGGAGGGGTGGCAAGAGACCCAGTACTTC
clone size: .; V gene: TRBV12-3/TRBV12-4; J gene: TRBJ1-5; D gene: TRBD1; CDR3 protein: CASSRTGESNQPQHF; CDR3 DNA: TGTGCCAGCAGTCGGACAGGGGAGAGCAATCAGCCCCAGCATTTT
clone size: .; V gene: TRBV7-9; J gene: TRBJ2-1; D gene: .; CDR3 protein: CASSLVGRLGNEQFF; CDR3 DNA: TGTGCCAGCAGCTTAGTTGGGCGCTTGGGCAATGAGCAGTTCTTC
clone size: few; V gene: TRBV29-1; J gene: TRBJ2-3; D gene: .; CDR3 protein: CSVEGGPDSTDTQYF; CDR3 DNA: TGCAGCGTTGAAGGGGGACCCGATAGCACAGATACGCAGTATTTT
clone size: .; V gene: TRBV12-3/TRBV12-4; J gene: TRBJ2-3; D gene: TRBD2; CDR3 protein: CASSSPGLVSPDTQYF; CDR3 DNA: TGTGCCAGCAGTTCCCCGGGACTAGTCTCTCCAGATACGCAGTATTTT
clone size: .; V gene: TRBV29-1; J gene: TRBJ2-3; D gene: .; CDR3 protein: CGVAMGPPSTDTQYF; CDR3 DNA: TGCGGCGTAGCTATGGGCCCGCCCAGCACAGATACGCAGTATTTT
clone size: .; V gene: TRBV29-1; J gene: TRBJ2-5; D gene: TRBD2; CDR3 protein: CSAPLAGGMAGETQYF; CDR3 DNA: TGCAGCGCCCCACTAGCGGGGGGAATGGCTGGAGAGACCCAGTACTTC
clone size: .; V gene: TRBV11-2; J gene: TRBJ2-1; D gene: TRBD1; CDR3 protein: CASSFDNRQGPYNEQFF; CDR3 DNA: TGTGCCAGCAGCTTCGACAACCGACAGGGACCATACAATGAGCAGTTCTTC
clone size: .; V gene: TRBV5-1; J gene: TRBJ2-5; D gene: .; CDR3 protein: CASSLVPVQETQYF; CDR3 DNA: TGCGCCAGCAGCTTGGTTCCGGTCCAAGAGACCCAGTACTTC
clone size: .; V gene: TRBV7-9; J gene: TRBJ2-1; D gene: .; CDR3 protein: CASSPLVTVYNEQFF; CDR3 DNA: TGTGCCAGCAGCCCACTAGTTACAGTATACAATGAGCAGTTCTTC
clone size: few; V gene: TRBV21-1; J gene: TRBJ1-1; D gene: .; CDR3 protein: CASSKVPENTEAFF; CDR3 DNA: TGTGCCAGCAGCAAAGTTCCGGAAAACACTGAAGCTTTCTTT
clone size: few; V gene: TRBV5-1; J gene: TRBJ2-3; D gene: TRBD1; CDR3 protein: CASSLRGQGSTDTQYF; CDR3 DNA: TGCGCCAGCAGCCTCCGGGGACAGGGGAGCACAGATACGCAGTATTTT
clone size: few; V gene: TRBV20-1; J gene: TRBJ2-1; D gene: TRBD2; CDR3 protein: CSASYGRIYNEQFF; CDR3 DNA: TGCAGTGCTAGCTACGGGAGGATCTACAATGAGCAGTTCTTC